This TCR beta chain stems from a study of CD8+CD57+ T cells in acquired aplastic anemia. The overall study: Yields of DNA that came from sorted CD4+ and CD8+ cells averaged roughly 3.2 ug. Overall study results and limits: Shared by patients and controls, just under 30 CD8+ CDR3s were abundant in patients.

Profiles of TCR beta VDJ and CDR3 were generated from a genomic DNA template. TCRdb recomputed calls from the reads with MiXCR, one row per CDR3 protein. Among around 430,000 distinct CDR3 sequences, around 30% were seen once, and the ten largest hold under 0.95%. This clonotype was counted ten times or more. Its antigen is as yet unknown. The CDR3 covers 12 residues. Germline assignment: CDR1 ENHRY and CDR2 SYGVKD. V was cut by 4 bases and J by 5 bases, with 9 bases left in between. CD8+CD57+ cell expansion had been shown by flow cytometry in patients chosen for sequencing. The enrolled patients all had severe acquired aplastic anemia. No therapy had been given to the patients at the time of blood sampling.

J is TRBJ2-7 and V is TRBV10-3; D is ambiguous. The sequencing sample was made of sorted CD4+, CD8+, or CD8+CD57+ T cells (not recorded which) from PBMCs. This TCR was recovered from a human donor with aplastic anemia. CDR3 DNA sequence: TGTGCCATCAGTGCAGAAGCTGACGAGCAGTACTTC. Its translation is CAISAEADEQYF.